The 30 T cell receptor beta chains reported below all come from one sample, sequenced in a study of graft-versus-host responses after intestinal transplantation (dated by TCRdb to the early 2020s). Library preparation was by the immunoSEQ multiplex PCR assay. TCRdb's version of the immuneACCESS table is confined to in-frame rearrangements and falls short of the full clone set. An unresolved V gene accounts for under half of the shortfall where checked; the remainder is of unknown origin. This sample gives about 30,000 clones in total; approximately 93% of them show up just once. The ten largest account for over 0.7% of the sample. The sequencing used PBMCs, collected 66 days after intestinal transplant. Every receptor here comes from a human patient who received an intestinal transplant, so some T cells may come from the graft donor.

The chain is built from TRBV6-5 and TRBJ2-7; 8 bases are a match to TRBD1. This CDR3 is 14 amino acids long. Looked up from germline, CDR1 is MNHEY and CDR2 is SVGAGI. Trimming at V came to 5 bases and at J to 2 bases, leaving 5 bases not matched to a gene. For the CDR3, the DNA is TGTGCCAGCAGTAAGGACAGGGTGGCCTACGAGCAGTACTTC. It codes for CASSKDRVAYEQYF.

V usage is TRBV6-6 and J usage is TRBJ2-2, with 10 bases that match TRBD1. V trimming: 11 bases; J trimming: 7 bases; junction bases outside the gene matches: 10. This CDR3 comprises 14 residues. Germline CDR1 MNHNY, CDR2 SVGAGI (reference sequence). CDR3 in DNA: TGTGCCGCCCCCGACAGGGGGCGAGGCGGGGAGCTGTTTTTT. This codes for CAAPDRGRGGELFF.

The V and J genes are TRBV7-2 and TRBJ1-1; D call uncertain. The V end was cut by 7 bases, the J end by 6 bases, with 3 bases between. The CDR3 covers 9 residues. Germline V gene lookup returns CDR1 SGHTA and CDR2 FQGNSA. The CDR3 DNA is TGTGCCAGCACGGCTGAAGCTTTCTTT. It translates to CASTAEAFF.

The V and J genes are TRBV15 and TRBJ2-7, with a tentative D call TRBD1 (6 bases). The V gene lost 5 bases and the J gene lost 4 bases, with 15 bases spanning the gap. This CDR3 region has 14 residues. CDR1 is LNHNV, CDR2 YYDKDF, per germline (reference sequence). CDR3 sequence: CATSRGQDGYEQYF. The CDR3 DNA follows: TGTGCCACCAGCCGGGGACAAGATGGGTACGAGCAGTACTTC. The full variable domain, with the rest looked up from reference TRBV15 and TRBJ2-7, is DAMVIQNPRYQVTQFGKPVTLSCSQTLNHNVMYWYQQKSSQAPKLLFHYYDKDFNNEADTPDNFQSRRPNTSFCFLDIRSPGLGDTAMYLCATSRGQDGYEQYFGPGTRLTVT.

The chain joins TRBV27 to TRBJ1-2; D perhaps matches TRBD1 (5 bases). This CDR3 contains 13 residues. The V and J ends lost 8 bases and 3 bases respectively, with 13 bases between them. Germline V gene sequence: CDR1 MNHEY, CDR2 SMNVEV (reference sequence). CDR3 bases: TGTGCCAGCGGGGCAGCCTTCGACTATGGCTACACCTTC. It specifies CASGAAFDYGYTF.

Turning to this clone: Because the CDR3's place on the DNA is in doubt, the DNA is left out and the CDR3 is given as listed by TCRdb. The chain has TRBV27 and TRBJ1-1. Germline CDR1 is MNHEY and CDR2 is SMNVEV (reference sequence). The CDR3 extends over 14 residues, inclusive of both ends. This CDR3 is CASSFGFGIGGTFF.

This chain links TRBV6-5 with TRBJ1-1; the D is unclear. Germline V gene lookup returns CDR1 MNHEY and CDR2 SVGAGI. CDR3 length: 13 residues. Trimming pared 2 bases from V and 4 bases from J, leaving 8 bases between. CDR3 residues: CASSYSVSTEAFF. The CDR3 DNA is TGTGCCAGCAGTTACAGTGTTAGCACTGAAGCTTTCTTT.

The chain has TRBV9 and TRBJ1-1; 9 nucleotides agree with TRBD1. V lost 0 bases and J lost 1; bases outside the gene matches: 4. CDR1 and CDR2 (germline): SGDLS, YYNGEE. The length of the CDR3 is 16 residues. The CDR3 coding sequence is TGTGCCAGCAGCGTAGGGGACAGGGAGTGGAACACTGAAGCTTTCTTT. Translating gives CASSVGDREWNTEAFF.

The genes are TRBV6-6 and TRBJ1-4; no firm D call. Per the germline V gene, CDR1 is MNHNY and CDR2 is SVGAGI (reference sequence). The CDR3 has 14 amino acids. Trimming removed 10 bases from V and 0 bases from J, with 12 bases in between. The CDR3 protein is CATRLLPTNEKLFF. The CDR3 DNA reads TGTGCCACCAGGTTGCTGCCAACTAATGAAAAACTGTTTTTT.

The V call is TRBV11-2, the J call TRBJ2-1; TRBD2 aligns across 11 bases. Germline CDR1 reads SGHAT; CDR2 reads FQNNGV. The CDR3 totals 14 residues. V was clipped by 5 bases and J by 10 bases; unmatched bases: 7. CDR3 residues: CASSVVTSGIEQFF. The CDR3 nucleotides read TGTGCCAGCAGCGTCGTGACTAGCGGGATCGAGCAGTTCTTC. The full variable domain, rest sourced from reference TRBV11-2 and TRBJ2-1, is EAGVAQSPRYKIIEKRQSVAFWCNPISGHATLYWYQQILGQGPKLLIQFQNNGVVDDSQLPKDRFSAERLKGVDSTLKIQPAKLEDSAVYLCASSVVTSGIEQFFGPGTRLTVL.

The chain couples TRBV25-1 to TRBJ2-2; no reliable D call. Trimming pared 4 bases from V and 3 bases from J, leaving 15 bases between. The CDR3 runs 16 residues. Germline V CDR1 and CDR2: MGHDK, SYGVNS. The CDR3 sequence: CASSAPPVWDTGELFF. For the CDR3, the DNA is TGTGCCAGCAGTGCTCCCCCGGTGTGGGACACCGGGGAGCTGTTTTTT.

V is TRBV7-2 and J is TRBJ2-7; TRBD1 agrees at 8 bases. Germline trimming cut 6 bases from V and 4 bases from J; bases unmatched to any gene: 11. The germline gives CDR1 SGHTA, CDR2 FQGNSA. The CDR3 sequence is 15 residues long. CDR3 nucleotide sequence: TGTGCCAGCAGTAGTGGACAGGGAGGTTGGTACGAGCAGTACTTC. Translating gives CASSSGQGGWYEQYF.

This sequence joins TRBV7-8 and TRBJ2-4; D possibly corresponds to TRBD2 (5 bases). CDR1 is SGHVS and CDR2 is FQNEAQ in the germline V gene. Trimming removed 0 bases from V and 11 bases from J, with 14 bases in between. The CDR3 sequence is 14 residues long. CDR3 in amino acids: CASSLAIFGNLQYF. CDR3 DNA sequence: TGTGCCAGCAGCTTAGCGATCTTCGGGAACCTTCAGTACTTC. Supplemented by reference TRBV7-8 and TRBJ2-4, the full variable domain reads GAGVSQSPRYKVAKRGQDVALRCDPISGHVSLFWYQQALGQGPEFLTYFQNEAQLDKSGLPSDRFFAERPEGSVSTLKIQRTQQEDSAVYLCASSLAIFGNLQYFGAGTRLSVL.

The chain couples TRBV5-8 to TRBJ2-1, with D perhaps being TRBD1 or TRBD2 (5 bases each). Germline V lookup: CDR1 SGHTS, CDR2 YDEGEE. V dropped 3 bases and J dropped 8 bases, with 15 bases sitting between them. The CDR3 extends over 14 amino acids. The CDR3 loop is CASSSFGARDEQFF. The CDR3 nucleotides are TGTGCCAGCAGCTCTTTCGGGGCTCGGGATGAGCAGTTCTTC.

The chain couples TRBV7-9 to TRBJ2-5, with D perhaps TRBD2 (5 bases). The CDR3 is 14 amino acids. Germline values: CDR1 SEHNR, CDR2 FQNEAQ (reference sequence). The V end lost 6 bases, the J end lost 0 bases, and 11 bases lay between the germline ends. The CDR3 protein is CASSPERYQETQYF. Here the CDR3 DNA reads TGTGCCAGCAGTCCAGAGCGGTACCAAGAGACCCAGTACTTC.

This chain uses TRBV18 with TRBJ2-5; TRBD2 agrees at 8 bases. The germline V gene encodes CDR1 KGHSH and CDR2 LQKENI. V gave up 2 bases and J gave up 5 bases; unmatched junction bases: 4. This CDR3 is 14 amino acids long. In nucleotides, the CDR3 is TGTGCCAGCTCACCAGGACTAGCCGGGGAGACCCAGTACTTC. The encoded protein is CASSPGLAGETQYF.

The chain carries TRBV21-1 and TRBJ2-7. TRBV21-1 is tagged as a pseudogene. The CDR3 extends over 16 amino acids. Here the CDR3 DNA reads TGTGCCAGCAATGCTCCCCTCACGGAAGACTCCTACGAGCAGTACTTC. Its protein product is CASNAPLTEDSYEQYF.

V gene TRBV4-3 combines with J gene TRBJ2-2, with D perhaps matching TRBD1 or TRBD2 (5 bases each). The V end lost 1 base, the J end lost 4 bases, and 22 bases lay between the germline ends. Germline loops: CDR1 LGHNA, CDR2 YSLEER. The CDR3 has 19 amino acids. CDR3: CASSQAHRWGRGSTGELFF. The CDR3 coding sequence is TGCGCCAGCAGCCAAGCACATAGGTGGGGCCGGGGAAGCACCGGGGAGCTGTTTTTT.

The gene calls are TRBV28 and TRBJ1-3; D ambiguous. The CDR3 consists of 15 residues. The ends were cut back, 6 bases at V and 4 bases at J, with 16 bases in the middle. In germline, CDR1 is MDHEN, CDR2 SYDVKM. CDR3 coding DNA: TGTGCCAGCAGACTGACCGGGGTCTCCGGAAACACCATATATTTT. It codes for CASRLTGVSGNTIYF.

The chain combines TRBV5-1 with TRBJ2-2; no firm D call. Germline V lookup: CDR1 SGHRS, CDR2 YFSETQ. Trimming took 0 bases from V and 0 from J, leaving 9 bases between them. The CDR3 length is 16 residues. The DNA of the CDR3 is TGCGCCAGCAGCTTGGAGTCTAGATCGAACACCGGGGAGCTGTTTTTT. This encodes CASSLESRSNTGELFF.

In this sample, this clone turned up once. This chain connects TRBV19 to TRBJ2-7; 8 nucleotides line up with TRBD2. The J segment lost 3 bases and the V segment lost 3 bases, leaving 10 bases of the junction unmatched. Germline V CDR1 and CDR2: LNHDA, SQIVND (reference sequence). The CDR3 totals 16 residues. As DNA, the CDR3 is TGTGCCAGTAGTATTTCCCGGTACGGGGGGGACTACGAGCAGTACTTC. Translation: CASSISRYGGDYEQYF.

The V call is TRBV6-6, the J call TRBJ1-2, with D hard to call. Germline V gene data show CDR1 as MNHNY and CDR2 as SVGAGI (reference sequence). The V and J ends lost 0 bases and 6 bases respectively, with 8 bases between them. The CDR3 has 13 residues. In DNA, the CDR3 is TGTGCCAGCAGTTACTCCCCTGCAGATGGCTACACCTTC. It translates to CASSYSPADGYTF.

The chain joins TRBV27 to TRBJ2-3; 15 nucleotides align to TRBD2. Germline values: CDR1 MNHEY, CDR2 SMNVEV (reference sequence). The CDR3 has 18 residues. Trimming cost V 6 bases and J 3 bases; bases outside gene matches: 10. CDR3 amino acids: CASSPGLAGGRRTDTQYF. The CDR3 DNA reads TGTGCCAGCAGCCCTGGACTAGCGGGGGGGCGAAGAACAGATACGCAGTATTTT.

The rearrangement uses TRBV7-6 and TRBJ2-2; TRBD2 agrees at 8 bases. CDR1 is SGHVS, CDR2 FNYEAQ, per germline. V lost 1 base, J lost 6 bases, and 10 bases stayed unmatched. The CDR3 runs to 17 residues. CDR3 sequence (DNA): TGTGCCAGCAGCTTAGGGGGGGGACTAGAGTACCCCGGGGAGCTGTTTTTT. Protein sequence: CASSLGGGLEYPGELFF.

This chain joins TRBV6-1 and TRBJ2-1, with a tentative D call TRBD1 (5 bases). Deletions cut 0 bases from V and 10 bases from J, with 16 bases between. The CDR3 extends over 15 amino acids. CDR1 and CDR2 from the germline V gene are MNHNS and SASEGT. The CDR3 region has the DNA TGTGCCAGCAGTGAAGCTCAAGGGGTGTTATGGGAGCAGTTCTTC. Its protein is CASSEAQGVLWEQFF.

The chain combines TRBV7-9 with TRBJ1-4; D uncertain. Deletions cut 1 base from V and 5 bases from J, with 8 bases between. This CDR3 has 14 residues. CDR1 is SEHNR and CDR2 is FQNEAQ in the germline V gene (reference sequence). The CDR3 spells CASSLVPENEKLFF. Written as DNA, the CDR3 is TGTGCCAGCAGCTTAGTGCCAGAAAATGAAAAACTGTTTTTT.

This chain joins TRBV4-2 and TRBJ1-4; D ambiguous. V was shortened by 0 bases and J by 4 bases, with 6 bases between the two germline ends. Germline loops: CDR1 LGHNA, CDR2 YNFKEQ. CDR3 size: 14 residues. CDR3 protein: CASSQDPNNEKLFF. In nucleotides, the CDR3 is TGTGCCAGCAGCCAAGATCCCAATAATGAAAAACTGTTTTTT.

J is TRBJ1-2 and V is TRBV4-1; possible D gene TRBD1, 5 bases. Trimming cost V 1 base and J 6 bases, with 21 bases left between them. CDR1 is MGHRA, CDR2 YSYEKL, per germline. CDR3 size: 17 residues. The CDR3 loop is CASSQVSREVRGDGYTF. In DNA, the CDR3 is TGCGCCAGCAGCCAAGTGTCCCGGGAAGTTAGGGGAGATGGCTACACCTTC.

J is TRBJ1-2 and V is TRBV5-8; D uncertain. Germline values: CDR1 SGHTS, CDR2 YDEGEE. The CDR3 sequence is 14 residues long. Trimming removed 0 bases at V and 0 bases at J, with 6 bases between. This CDR3 is CASSLEGPNYGYTF. CDR3 DNA: TGTGCCAGCAGCTTGGAGGGCCCTAACTATGGCTACACCTTC. Drawing the rest from reference TRBV5-8 and TRBJ1-2, the complete variable domain is EAGVTQSPTHLIKTRGQQATLRCSPISGHTSVYWYQQALGLGLQFLLWYDEGEERNRGNFPPRFSGRQFPNYSSELNVNALELEDSALYLCASSLEGPNYGYTFGSGTRLTVV.

The V gene is TRBV7-9, the J gene TRBJ2-1; 12 bases align to TRBD2. Germline loops: CDR1 SEHNR, CDR2 FQNEAQ (reference sequence). V dropped 3 bases and J dropped 5; count of bases not matched to a gene: 5. The CDR3 runs 16 residues. As DNA, the CDR3 is TGTGCCAGCAGCTTCTTACTAGCGGGGGGTAACAATGAGCAGTTCTTC. It encodes CASSFLLAGGNNEQFF.